This T cell receptor beta chain was documented in a study of Tregs in tolerant kidney transplant recipients (dated 2019 in TCRdb). At the level of the whole study: The study used TCRbeta sequencing to identify donor-specific regulatory T cells before combined kidney and bone marrow transplantation, then tracked those cells after transplant. TCRbeta repertoire sequencing was used in a few healthy controls to compare several methods for expanding Tregs specific for an allogeneic donor. Paper-wide results and their limitations: The study was constrained by small patient numbers, and validation of the findings is required in larger populations and under other immunosuppression protocols. Expanding Tregs with activated donor B cells appeared to identify the most biologically relevant and donor-specific TCRbeta repertoire. Although technical replication error seemed to be minimal, the question of biological reproducibility was not addressed directly.

Genomic DNA was extracted from sorted cells with the QIAGEN DNeasy Blood and Tissue Kit for TCRbeta CDR3 sequencing. High-throughput TCRbeta CDR3 sequencing, including PCR amplification with bias correction and internal controls, was performed commercially through immunoSEQ. Turning to the authors' computational methods: Unique productive TCRbeta sequences were defined by CDR3 nucleotide sequence where primers matched, and otherwise by CDR3 amino acid sequence together with Vbeta and Jbeta genes. As a correction for sorting error, sequences shared between sorted populations at a frequency ratio of 2:1 or less were discarded, and the remaining shared sequences were assigned to the higher population. Sequences were defined as donor-reactive when expanded at least 5-fold in CFSE-low cells versus unstimulated cells and present at a frequency of at least 0.01% in CFSE-low cells. Jensen-Shannon divergence, calculated on the top 100 TCRbeta sequences ranked by frequency, was used to quantify repertoire divergence. When a sample had multiple sequencing runs, each run was corrected for sorting error separately and the runs were then pooled. This is the immuneACCESS table as TCRdb keeps it, with only in-frame sequences that have V and J called. A part of the clones is gone; compared with another copy, unresolved V genes explain less than half, and the rest is unexplained. V, J and clone size derive from that table, while D and trimming were established from the DNA sequence. Across this sample there are about 14,000 clones, with approximately 94% seen only once. Under 15% of the sample rests with the top ten.

Unstimulated Tregs (CD4+CD25+CD127-), CD4+ non-Tregs (CD4+CD25-), CD4 and CD8 cells were FACS-sorted from thawed PBMCs. Healthy control blood was obtained either as purchased buffy coats or from healthy volunteers. Healthy control blood was processed to PBMCs by Ficoll density gradient and cryopreserved, and patient PBMCs were collected before and after transplant. Notes on this clone: Its antigen remains unidentified. Base qualities are missing; no much larger clone stands one base away.

This sequence was found in a human donor in good health. Material for sequencing was CD8+ T cells from blood.

The bases read TGTGCCAGCAGTGAAGCGGGAGGGCCTGGGGATGAGCAGTTCTTC. Translated, this is CASSEAGGPGDEQFF. The V gene is TRBV6-1 and the J gene is TRBJ2-1; 7 bases in the junction line up with TRBD2. Here V drops 0 bases and J drops 8 bases, and the junction holds 7 bases not matched to any gene. From the germline V gene, CDR1 is MNHNS and CDR2 is SASEGT. From its cysteine to its phenylalanine, the CDR3 spans 15 amino acids. The sequence is cut down to CDR3 DNA, 45 bases in frame from base 1.